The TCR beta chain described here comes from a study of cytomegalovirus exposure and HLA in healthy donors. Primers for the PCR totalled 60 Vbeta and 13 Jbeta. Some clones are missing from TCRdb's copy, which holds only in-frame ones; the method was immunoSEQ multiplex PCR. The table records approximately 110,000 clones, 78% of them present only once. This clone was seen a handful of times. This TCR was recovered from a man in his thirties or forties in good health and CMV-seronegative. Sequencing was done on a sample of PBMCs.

The CDR3 region has the DNA TGTGCCAGCTCACCAAGGGGGACCTACGAGCAGTACTTC. Residues: CASSPRGTYEQYF. The chain joins TRBV18 to TRBJ2-7; D perhaps matches TRBD1 (6 bases). Germline assignment: CDR1 KGHSH and CDR2 LQKENI. V was shortened by 2 bases and J by 2 bases, with 7 bases between the two germline ends. There are 13 residues in the CDR3.